The clone carrying this T cell receptor (beta chain) was seen a handful of times. The data are from a study of cytomegalovirus exposure and HLA in healthy donors. This CDR3 has 15 residues. Germline CDR1 and CDR2: SNHLY and FYNNEI. The V gene lost 5 bases and the J gene lost 2 bases, with 14 bases spanning the gap. Donors counted as nominally healthy when sampled, yet unrecorded immune exposures were likely. Vbeta (60) and Jbeta (13) primers were used in the PCR. This table comes from immunoSEQ multiplex PCR, and its TCRdb copy is limited to in-frame clones, with some not included. The repertoire holds around 180,000 clones, with about three quarters as singletons.

Sequenced material: PBMCs. This sequence originates from a girl aged 10 to 17 in good health and CMV-seronegative. The rearrangement links TRBV2 to TRBJ2-3, with D perhaps matching TRBD2 (6 bases). The CDR3 region has the DNA TGTGCCAGCAGTAGGGCGGAGGACTACACAGATACGCAGTATTTT. Translated, it gives CASSRAEDYTDTQYF.